Listed below are T cell receptor beta chains from one sample, sequenced in a study of chemoradiotherapy in HPV16-positive cancers. Only in-frame clones appear in the TCRdb table, and some are missing; sequencing was by immunoSEQ multiplex PCR. The sample records thousands of clones, 72% being singletons. The sequences come from tumor tissue, collected from a patient who underwent chemoradiotherapy. The origin of the receptors is a human donor with HPV-associated anogenital cancer. CDR3s include the opening cysteine and the closing phenylalanine or tryptophan. Fields, in order: CDR3 length, D gene, V gene, J gene, clone size, CDR3 DNA, CDR3 protein. D genes are given only for firm matches. Size is omitted from some rows. Given values are once, few, many or a class for expanded clones.

length: 13; D: TRBD1; V: TRBV18; J: TRBJ1-2; size: few; DNA: TGTGCCAGCTCACCTTCCGGGACAGGGATCTACACCTTC; CDR3: CASSPSGTGIYTF
length: 15; D: NA; V: TRBV28; J: TRBJ2-7; size: NA; DNA: TGTGCCAGCAGTCTGGACTGGAGAATAAACTACGAGCAGTACTTC; CDR3: CASSLDWRINYEQYF
length: 14; D: NA; V: TRBV14; J: TRBJ2-2; size: NA; DNA: TGTGCCAGCAGCTCAAAGAGGAGGGTCGGGGAGCTGTTTTTT; CDR3: CASSSKRRVGELFF
length: 15; D: TRBD1; V: TRBV7-9; J: TRBJ1-5; size: NA; DNA: TGTGCCAGCAGCTTGGGACAGGGGGCGATTCAGCCCCAGCATTTT; CDR3: CASSLGQGAIQPQHF
length: 16; D: TRBD2; V: TRBV4-3; J: TRBJ2-1; size: few; DNA: TGCGCCAGCAGCCAAGAGGAGACTAGCGGATACAATGAGCAGTTCTTC; CDR3: CASSQEETSGYNEQFF
length: 16; D: TRBD2; V: TRBV18; J: TRBJ2-2; size: NA; DNA: TGTGCCAGCTCACCTAACGTAGCGGGCCCCACCGGGGAGCTGTTTTTT; CDR3: CASSPNVAGPTGELFF
length: 14; D: NA; V: TRBV2; J: TRBJ2-7; size: NA; DNA: TGTGCCAGCAGTGAACAGGGACCGACTAACGAGCAGTACTTC; CDR3: CASSEQGPTNEQYF
length: 12; D: NA; V: TRBV2; J: TRBJ2-3; size: NA; DNA: TGTGCCAGCAGCCAAAGCACAGATACGCAGTATTTT; CDR3: CASSQSTDTQYF
length: 13; D: TRBD2; V: TRBV28; J: TRBJ2-7; size: NA; DNA: TGTGCCAGCAGTACCGGGGGGAAGGACGAGCAGTACTTC; CDR3: CASSTGGKDEQYF
length: 15; D: NA; V: TRBV19; J: TRBJ1-3; size: NA; DNA: TGTGCCAGCTCGCCCGGGGACAACTCTGGAAACACCATATATTTT; CDR3: CASSPGDNSGNTIYF
length: 15; D: TRBD2; V: TRBV6-6; J: TRBJ2-2; size: NA; DNA: TGTGCCAGCAGTTTTACTAGCGGGAGGGCCGGGGAGCTGTTTTTT; CDR3: CASSFTSGRAGELFF
length: 14; D: NA; V: TRBV28; J: TRBJ1-6; size: NA; DNA: TGTGCCAGCACCCCGACAGCTTATAATTCACCCCTCCACTTT; CDR3: CASTPTAYNSPLHF
length: 14; D: NA; V: TRBV5-4; J: TRBJ2-5; size: few; DNA: TGTGCCAGCAGCTTGGCGCCGGGATCAGAGACCCAGTACTTC; CDR3: CASSLAPGSETQYF
length: 12; D: NA; V: TRBV6-6; J: TRBJ1-4; size: NA; DNA: TGTGCCAGCATCCAACAGGGAAACGAACTGTTTTTT; CDR3: CASIQQGNELFF
length: 14; D: NA; V: TRBV5-1; J: TRBJ2-7; size: few; DNA: TGCGCCAGCAGCAGTACCCCCTCAAACGACGAGCAGTACTTC; CDR3: CASSSTPSNDEQYF
length: 15; D: NA; V: TRBV7-9; J: TRBJ2-3; size: NA; DNA: TGTGCCAGCAGCCCCCGGACCGCTAGCACAGATACGCAGTATTTT; CDR3: CASSPRTASTDTQYF
length: 22; D: TRBD2; V: TRBV27; J: TRBJ2-3; size: NA; DNA: TGTGCCAGCCCCTGGAGGTGGACCCCGGGACTAGCGGGGGAGGGGGCCACAGATACGCAGTATTTT; CDR3: CASPWRWTPGLAGEGATDTQYF
length: 15; D: TRBD1; V: TRBV7-6; J: TRBJ2-2; size: NA; DNA: TGTGCCAGCAGCTCTGGGGACAGGGTCACCGGGGAGCTGTTTTTT; CDR3: CASSSGDRVTGELFF
length: 15; D: NA; V: TRBV27; J: TRBJ2-1; size: NA; DNA: TGTGCCAGCAGTCCGCCCCCACAGGGCTACAATGAGCAGTTCTTC; CDR3: CASSPPPQGYNEQFF
length: 14; D: NA; V: TRBV28; J: TRBJ1-2; size: NA; DNA: TGTGCCAGCAGTTTATCTGCAGGGAGGGGCGGCTACACCTTC; CDR3: CASSLSAGRGGYTF
length: 15; D: TRBD2; V: TRBV19; J: TRBJ2-1; size: NA; DNA: TGTGCCAGTAGTATTACTAGCGGGGCCTACAATGAGCAGTTCTTC; CDR3: CASSITSGAYNEQFF
length: 13; D: NA; V: TRBV19; J: TRBJ1-1; size: NA; DNA: TGTGCCAGTACCTATGGAGGGAACACTGAAGCTTTCTTT; CDR3: CASTYGGNTEAFF
length: 13; D: NA; V: TRBV6-5; J: TRBJ2-2; size: NA; DNA: TGTGCCAGCAGTTACGTCAGGAACGGGGAGCTGTTTTTT; CDR3: CASSYVRNGELFF
length: 19; D: TRBD2; V: TRBV7-2; J: TRBJ2-4; size: few; DNA: TGTGCCAGCAGCCCGGAGGGGCTAGGACTAGCGGGAGCCAAAAACATTCAGTACTTC; CDR3: CASSPEGLGLAGAKNIQYF
length: 14; D: NA; V: TRBV13; J: TRBJ2-5; size: NA; DNA: TGTGCCAGCAGCTTAGACTACCCCACAGGGACCCAGTACTTC; CDR3: CASSLDYPTGTQYF
length: 15; D: NA; V: TRBV27; J: TRBJ2-3; size: few; DNA: TGTGCCAGCAGTCCTCTGGGAGCAGGAACAGATACGCAGTATTTT; CDR3: CASSPLGAGTDTQYF
length: 14; D: NA; V: TRBV15; J: TRBJ1-5; size: NA; DNA: TGTGCCACCAGCAGAGAAGGTGGCAATCAGCCCCAGCATTTT; CDR3: CATSREGGNQPQHF
length: 13; D: NA; V: TRBV29-1; J: TRBJ2-1; size: few; DNA: TGCAGCGCTGCGGGAAACTCCTACAATGAGCAGTTCTTC; CDR3: CSAAGNSYNEQFF
length: 15; D: TRBD1; V: TRBV15; J: TRBJ2-3; size: NA; DNA: TGTGCCACCAGCAGAGGACAGGGAGCCACAGATACGCAGTATTTT; CDR3: CATSRGQGATDTQYF
length: 15; D: NA; V: TRBV7-9; J: TRBJ2-7; size: NA; DNA: TGTGCCAGCAGCTCAACATCGTCAACAACCTACGAGCAGTACTTC; CDR3: CASSSTSSTTYEQYF
length: 16; D: NA; V: TRBV19; J: TRBJ1-4; size: NA; DNA: TGTGCCAGTGGGTTAGGAACCCTGGGGACTAATGAAAAACTGTTTTTT; CDR3: CASGLGTLGTNEKLFF